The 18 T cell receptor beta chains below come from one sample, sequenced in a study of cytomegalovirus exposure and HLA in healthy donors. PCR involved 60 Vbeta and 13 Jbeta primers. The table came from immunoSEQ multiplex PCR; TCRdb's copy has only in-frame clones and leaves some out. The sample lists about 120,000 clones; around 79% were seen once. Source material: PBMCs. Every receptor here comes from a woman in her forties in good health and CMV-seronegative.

CDR3 sequence reads: CASSPSQGVGVIQPQHF. CDR3 sequence (DNA): TGCGCCAGCAGCCCGAGTCAGGGGGTCGGGGTGATTCAGCCCCAGCATTTT. This chain joins TRBV4-1 and TRBJ1-5; TRBD1 aligns across 7 bases. The ends lost 4 bases at V and 6 bases at J; junction bases unmatched: 15. CDR1 and CDR2 from the germline V gene are MGHRA and YSYEKL. CDR3 length: 17 residues.

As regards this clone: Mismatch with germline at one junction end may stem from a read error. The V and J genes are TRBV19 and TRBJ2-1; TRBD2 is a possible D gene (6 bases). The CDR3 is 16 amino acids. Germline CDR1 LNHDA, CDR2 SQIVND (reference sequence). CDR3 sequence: CASSSWDGRSGNAQFF. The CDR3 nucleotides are TGTGCCAGTAGTAGTTGGGACGGGAGAAGCGGTAATGCGCAGTTCTTC.

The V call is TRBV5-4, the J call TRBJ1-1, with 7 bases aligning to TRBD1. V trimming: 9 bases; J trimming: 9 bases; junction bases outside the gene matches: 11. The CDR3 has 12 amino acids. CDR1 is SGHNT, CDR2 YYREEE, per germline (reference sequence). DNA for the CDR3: TGTGCCACCCAACAGGGGTCGCGACAAGCTTTCTTT. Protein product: CATQQGSRQAFF. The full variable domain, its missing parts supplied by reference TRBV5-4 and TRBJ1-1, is ETGVTQSPTHLIKTRGQQVTLRCSSQSGHNTVSWYQQALGQGPQFIFQYYREEENGRGNFPPRFSGLQFPNYSSELNVNALELDDSALYLCATQQGSRQAFFGQGTRLTVV.

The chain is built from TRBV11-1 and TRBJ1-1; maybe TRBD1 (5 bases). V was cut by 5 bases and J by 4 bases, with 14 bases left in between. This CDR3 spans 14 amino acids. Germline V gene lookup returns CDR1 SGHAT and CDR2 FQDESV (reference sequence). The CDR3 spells CASSKRGWGTEAFF. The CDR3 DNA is TGTGCCAGCAGCAAAAGGGGTTGGGGCACTGAAGCTTTCTTT. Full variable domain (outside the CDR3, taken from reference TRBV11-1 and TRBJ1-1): EAEVAQSPRYKITEKSQAVAFWCDPISGHATLYWYRQILGQGPELLVQFQDESVVDDSQLPKDRFSAERLKGVDSTLKIQPAELGDSAMYLCASSKRGWGTEAFFGQGTRLTVV.

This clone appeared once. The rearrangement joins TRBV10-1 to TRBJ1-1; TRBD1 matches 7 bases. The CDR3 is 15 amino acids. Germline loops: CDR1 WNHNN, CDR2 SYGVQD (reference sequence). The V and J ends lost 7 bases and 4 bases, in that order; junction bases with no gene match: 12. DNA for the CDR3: TGCGCCAGCATCAGAGGAAGACAGGGAAGCACTGAAGCTTTCTTT. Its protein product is CASIRGRQGSTEAFF.

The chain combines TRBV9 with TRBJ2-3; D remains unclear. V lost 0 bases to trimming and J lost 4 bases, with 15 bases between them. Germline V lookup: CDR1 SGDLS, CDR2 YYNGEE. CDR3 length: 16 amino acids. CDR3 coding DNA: TGTGCCAGCAGCGTAGTAGAGGCGTTAAGGCCAGATACGCAGTATTTT. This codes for CASSVVEALRPDTQYF.

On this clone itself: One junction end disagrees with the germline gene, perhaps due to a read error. CDR3 in amino acids: CATTITSRDTQYF. CDR3 in DNA: TGTGCCACCACGATAACTAGCAGAGATACGCAGTATTTT. The chain joins TRBV10-3 to TRBJ2-3; tentative D call: TRBD2 (6 bases). Germline V lookup: CDR1 ENHRY, CDR2 SYGVKD. The CDR3 is 13 amino acids.

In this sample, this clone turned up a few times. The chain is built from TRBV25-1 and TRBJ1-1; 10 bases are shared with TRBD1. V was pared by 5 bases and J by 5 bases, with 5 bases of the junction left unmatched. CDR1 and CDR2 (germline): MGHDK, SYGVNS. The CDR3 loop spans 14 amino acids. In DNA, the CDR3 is TGTGCCAGCAGTTGGGGACAGGGGACTACTGAAGCTTTCTTT. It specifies CASSWGQGTTEAFF.

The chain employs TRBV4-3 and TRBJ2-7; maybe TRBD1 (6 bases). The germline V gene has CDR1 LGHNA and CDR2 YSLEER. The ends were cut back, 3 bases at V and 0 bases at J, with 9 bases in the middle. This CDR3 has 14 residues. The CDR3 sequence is CASSQGAISYEQYF. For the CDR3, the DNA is TGCGCCAGCAGCCAGGGGGCGATCTCCTACGAGCAGTACTTC.

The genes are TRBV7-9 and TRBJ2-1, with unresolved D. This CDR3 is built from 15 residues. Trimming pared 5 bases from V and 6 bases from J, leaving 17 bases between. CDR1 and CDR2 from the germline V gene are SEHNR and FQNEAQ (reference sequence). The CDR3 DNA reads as TGTGCCAGCAGCCCACCGCTCGGTACCGCCAATGAGCAGTTCTTC. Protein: CASSPPLGTANEQFF. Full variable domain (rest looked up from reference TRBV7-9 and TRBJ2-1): DTGVSQNPRHKITKRGQNVTFRCDPISEHNRLYWYRQTLGQGPEFLTYFQNEAQLEKSRLLSDRFSAERPKGSFSTLEIQRTEQGDSAMYLCASSPPLGTANEQFFGPGTRLTVL.

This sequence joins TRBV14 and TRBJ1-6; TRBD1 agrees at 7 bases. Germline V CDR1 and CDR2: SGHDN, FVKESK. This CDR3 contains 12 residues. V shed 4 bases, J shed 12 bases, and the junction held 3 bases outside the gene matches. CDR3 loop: CASSPGTEPLHF. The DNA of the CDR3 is TGTGCCAGCAGCCCCGGGACAGAACCCCTCCACTTT.

The CDR3 reads CASSYSGRGHTEQFF. In DNA form, the CDR3 reads TGTGCCAGCAGTTACTCGGGGCGCGGCCATACAGAGCAGTTCTTC. The V call is TRBV6-5, the J call TRBJ2-1, with TRBD1 as a possible D gene (5 bases). V was cut by 0 bases and J by 10 bases, with 16 bases left in between. Looked up from germline, CDR1 is MNHEY and CDR2 is SVGAGI. This CDR3 has 15 amino acids.

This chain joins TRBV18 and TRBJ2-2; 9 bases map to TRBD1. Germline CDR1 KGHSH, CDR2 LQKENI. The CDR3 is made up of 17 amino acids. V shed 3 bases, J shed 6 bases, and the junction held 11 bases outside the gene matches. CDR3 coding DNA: TGTGCCAGCTCACCCTTACAGGGGGCGTTCGATCCCGGGGAGCTGTTTTTT. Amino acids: CASSPLQGAFDPGELFF.

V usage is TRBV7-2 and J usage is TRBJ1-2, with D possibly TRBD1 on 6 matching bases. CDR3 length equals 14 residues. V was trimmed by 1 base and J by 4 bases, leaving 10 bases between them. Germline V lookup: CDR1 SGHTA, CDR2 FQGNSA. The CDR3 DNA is TGTGCCAGCAGCTTAGAGGGGACAAGCTATGGCTACACCTTC. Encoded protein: CASSLEGTSYGYTF.

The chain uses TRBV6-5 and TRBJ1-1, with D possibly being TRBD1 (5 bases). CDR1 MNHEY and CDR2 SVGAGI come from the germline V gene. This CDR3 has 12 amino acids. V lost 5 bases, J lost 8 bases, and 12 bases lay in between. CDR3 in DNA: TGTGCCAGCAGTACAGGAGTTCGGGAAGCTTTCTTT. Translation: CASSTGVREAFF.

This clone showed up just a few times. The CDR3 here is CASSLTGTSGRRKTQYF. Here the CDR3 DNA reads TGTGCCAGCAGTTTAACCGGGACTAGCGGGAGGAGGAAGACCCAGTACTTC. J is TRBJ2-5 and V is TRBV28; the match to TRBD2 covers 15 bases. Unmatched junction bases numbered 7, after V lost 2 bases and J lost 6 bases. CDR1 is MDHEN, CDR2 SYDVKM, per germline. This CDR3 contains 17 residues.

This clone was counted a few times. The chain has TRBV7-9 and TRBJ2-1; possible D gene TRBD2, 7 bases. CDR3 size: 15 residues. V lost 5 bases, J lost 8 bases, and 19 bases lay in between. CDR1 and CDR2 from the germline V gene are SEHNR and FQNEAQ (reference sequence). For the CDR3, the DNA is TGTGCCAGCAGCCCGAGGGGGGGTCAGATCGATGAGCAGTTCTTC. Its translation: CASSPRGGQIDEQFF.

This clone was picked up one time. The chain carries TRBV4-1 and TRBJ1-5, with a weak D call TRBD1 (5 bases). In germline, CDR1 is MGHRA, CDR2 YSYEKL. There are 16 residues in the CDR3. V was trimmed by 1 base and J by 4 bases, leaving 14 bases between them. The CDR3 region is CASSQVPWTQNQPQHF. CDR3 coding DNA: TGCGCCAGCAGCCAAGTACCTTGGACACAGAATCAGCCCCAGCATTTT.